These 3 T cell receptor beta chains were all obtained from the same sample, sequenced in a study of blood T cell repertoires in COVID-19. The assay was immunoSEQ multiplex PCR, and TCRdb's table has in-frame clones only and misses some. The sample includes tens of thousands of clones, 65% to 80% of them seen just once. The sequenced material came from peripheral blood. These receptors were collected from a human donor in a cohort sampled during active COVID-19.

The chain uses TRBV2 and TRBJ1-4; perhaps TRBD1 as D (5 bases). Germline CDR1 is SNHLY and CDR2 is FYNNEI. Deletions cut 6 bases from V and 0 bases from J, with 11 bases between. The CDR3 is 15 residues long. The CDR3 DNA follows: TGTGCCAGCAGGGGATTAGGGGCAACTAATGAAAAACTGTTTTTT. Translation: CASRGLGATNEKLFF.

This rearrangement joins TRBV3-1 (or the pseudogene TRBV3-2) to TRBJ1-2; TRBD1 matches at 9 bases. This CDR3 comprises 14 residues. Trimming at V came to 5 bases and at J to 2 bases, leaving 3 bases not matched to a gene. Germline V gene data show CDR1 as LGHDT and CDR2 as YNNKEL (reference sequence). The CDR3 protein is CASSIGTGNYGYTF. In nucleotides, the CDR3 is TGTGCCAGCAGCATTGGGACAGGGAACTATGGCTACACCTTC.

The V call is TRBV4-2, the J call TRBJ1-2; 7 nucleotides align to TRBD1. V was pared by 2 bases and J by 2 bases, with 5 bases of the junction left unmatched. Germline values: CDR1 LGHNA, CDR2 YNFKEQ. This CDR3 is built from 15 residues. The CDR3 region is CASSQRTGENYGYTF. CDR3 DNA sequence: TGTGCCAGCAGCCAAAGGACAGGAGAAAACTATGGCTACACCTTC.